This is a list of T cell receptor beta chains from one sample in a study of radiation and T cells in renal cell carcinoma. The data were produced by immunoSEQ multiplex PCR, yet TCRdb's version contains in-frame clones alone and is incomplete. Found here are 95,000 or so clones, approximately 86% of them singletons; the top ten hold approximately 7.9%. The sample was blood, taken from a patient whose treatment included radiotherapy and nephrectomy. Receptors originate from a man aged 45 to 65 with renal cell carcinoma. The CDR3 runs from the conserved cysteine through the conserved F or W. A D gene is named only where the DNA matches it firmly. The size entry is marked missing in some rows and otherwise reads once, few, many or a size class.

TRBJ2-7 | TRBV30 | TRBD2 | NA | CALGRGAVSAEQYF | TGTGCCTTGGGGAGGGGAGCGGTCTCCGCCGAGCAGTACTTC
TRBJ2-3 | TRBV4-1 | NA | NA | CASSQDSGTDTQYF | TGCGCCAGCAGCCAAGATTCCGGCACAGATACGCAGTATTTT
TRBJ2-7 | TRBV5-6 | TRBD2 | NA | CASSSASGSREQYF | TGTGCCAGCAGTTCGGCTAGCGGGAGTCGTGAGCAGTACTTC
TRBJ2-7 | TRBV5-6 | TRBD2 | NA | CASSLYLAAPSEQYF | TGTGCCAGCAGCTTGTATCTAGCGGCCCCATCCGAGCAGTACTTC
TRBJ2-6 | TRBV7-8 | NA | NA | CASSQGHGASGANVLTF | TGTGCCAGCAGTCAGGGACACGGCGCCTCTGGGGCCAACGTCCTGACTTTC
TRBJ2-1 | TRBV4-1 | NA | NA | CASSQKGGVSSYNEQFF | TGCGCCAGCAGCCAAAAGGGGGGGGTGAGCTCCTACAATGAGCAGTTCTTC
TRBJ1-1 | TRBV14 | NA | NA | CASSQDSGGAFF | TGTGCCAGCAGCCAAGATAGCGGGGGAGCTTTCTTT
TRBJ1-2 | TRBV9 | NA | NA | CASSVDQGPNYGYTF | TGTGCCAGCAGCGTAGATCAGGGGCCTAACTATGGCTACACCTTC
TRBJ2-7 | TRBV6-5 | TRBD1 | once | CASSRQGGSYEQYF | TGTGCCAGCAGTCGACAGGGGGGCTCCTACGAGCAGTACTTC
TRBJ2-1 | TRBV19 | TRBD2 | NA | CASSTPLAGGHLVYNEQFF | TGTGCCAGTAGTACTCCACTAGCGGGAGGTCATCTGGTGTACAATGAGCAGTTCTTC
TRBJ2-4 | TRBV5-4 | NA | NA | CASSLGGTKNIQYF | TGTGCCAGCAGCTTGGGGGGTACCAAAAACATTCAGTACTTC
TRBJ2-3 | TRBV6-5 | TRBD2 | NA | CASSQGGADTQYF | TGTGCCAGCAGCCAGGGAGGGGCAGATACGCAGTATTTT
TRBJ2-2 | TRBV6-5 | NA | NA | CASSSPPDNSGELFF | TGTGCCAGCAGTAGTCCCCCGGACAATTCCGGGGAGCTGTTTTTT
TRBJ2-3 | TRBV5-1 | NA | NA | CASTSASTDTQYF | TGCGCCAGCACTAGCGCCAGCACAGATACGCAGTATTTT
TRBJ1-2 | TRBV4-3 | NA | NA | CASSHDVGRINYGYTF | TGCGCCAGCAGCCATGACGTAGGGAGGATTAACTATGGCTACACCTTC
TRBJ2-7 | TRBV6-6 | TRBD2 | NA | CASSRSGGSSYEQYF | TGTGCCAGCAGTCGTAGCGGGGGGAGCTCCTACGAGCAGTACTTC
TRBJ1-1 | TRBV6-1 | NA | NA | CASSPAENTEAFF | TGTGCCAGCAGCCCCGCAGAGAACACTGAAGCTTTCTTT
TRBJ2-5 | TRBV28 | NA | NA | CASSLLGARGRETQYF | TGTGCCAGCAGTTTACTGGGGGCGCGGGGGAGGGAGACCCAGTACTTC
TRBJ2-7 | TRBV4-1 | TRBD2 | NA | CASSQAAGDTYEQYF | TGCGCCAGCAGCCAAGCCGCGGGAGATACCTACGAGCAGTACTTC
TRBJ1-5 | TRBV19 | TRBD1 | NA | CASSIGTDQPQHF | TGTGCCAGTAGTATCGGGACAGATCAGCCCCAGCATTTT
TRBJ2-3 | TRBV10-3 | NA | NA | CAISESGPSGSSDTQYF | TGTGCCATCAGTGAGTCTGGGCCGTCAGGGAGTTCGGATACGCAGTATTTT
TRBJ2-2 | TRBV30 | NA | NA | CAWSVPGNTGELFF | TGTGCCTGGAGTGTACCAGGGAACACCGGGGAGCTGTTTTTT
TRBJ2-3 | TRBV4-3 | NA | NA | CASSHEGGESTDTQYF | TGCGCCAGCAGCCACGAGGGGGGAGAAAGCACAGATACGCAGTATTTT
TRBJ1-6 | TRBV5-1 | TRBD1 | NA | CASSSGTGYSPLHF | TGCGCCAGCAGCAGCGGGACAGGGTATTCACCCCTCCACTTT
TRBJ1-3 | TRBV7-9 | NA | NA | CASSPSYSGNTIYF | TGTGCCAGCAGCCCGTCTTACTCTGGAAACACCATATATTTT
TRBJ1-4 | TRBV5-1 | NA | NA | CASSLRREDEKLFF | TGCGCCAGCAGCTTGCGCAGGGAGGATGAAAAACTGTTTTTT
TRBJ2-7 | TRBV12-2 | NA | few | CASRLDWAGGTYEQYF | NA
TRBJ1-1 | TRBV7-9 | NA | NA | CASSLTENTEAFF | TGTGCCAGCAGCTTAACCGAGAACACTGAAGCTTTCTTT
TRBJ1-1 | TRBV5-1 | NA | NA | CASSLGQTNTEAFF | TGCGCCAGCAGCTTAGGACAAACGAACACTGAAGCTTTCTTT
TRBJ2-7 | TRBV6-5 | NA | NA | CASSYSYDYEQYF | TGTGCCAGCAGTTACTCATATGACTACGAGCAGTACTTC
TRBJ1-5 | TRBV2 | NA | NA | CASRDPRGSQPQHF | TGTGCCAGCAGAGATCCCCGGGGGAGTCAGCCCCAGCATTTT
TRBJ1-2 | TRBV25-1 | NA | NA | CASSETIGVGYTF | TGTGCCAGCAGTGAGACCATCGGGGTTGGCTACACCTTC
TRBJ2-3 | TRBV7-3 | NA | NA | CASSLQGFGAATQYF | TGTGCCAGCAGCTTACAGGGGTTCGGGGCGGCTACGCAGTATTTT
TRBJ2-5 | TRBV5-1 | TRBD2 | NA | CASSLALAGGQETQYF | TGCGCCAGCAGCTTGGCACTAGCGGGGGGTCAAGAGACCCAGTACTTC
TRBJ2-2 | TRBV6-4 | NA | NA | CASSVRAGGATGELFF | TGTGCCAGCAGTGTGAGGGCGGGCGGCGCAACCGGGGAGCTGTTTTTT
TRBJ2-6 | TRBV9 | TRBD2 | NA | CASSVTTSGRAVGANVLTF | TGTGCCAGCAGCGTTACAACTAGCGGGAGGGCCGTTGGGGCCAACGTCCTGACTTTC
TRBJ2-2 | TRBV5-1 | NA | NA | CASSLAGVRNTGELFF | TGCGCCAGCAGCTTGGCCGGGGTTCGGAACACCGGGGAGCTGTTTTTT
TRBJ1-6 | TRBV4-2 | NA | NA | CASSQGTGRNSPLHF | TGTGCCAGCAGCCAAGGAACAGGGCGAAATTCACCCCTCCACTTT